The TCR beta chain under discussion was sequenced for a study of patients and donors after allogeneic stem cell transplantation (TCRdb year 2020). Including the terminal cysteine and phenylalanine, the CDR3 comprises 15 residues. Only CDR3 DNA is held: 45 bases, read in frame from base 1. At the junction V is shortened by 3 bases and J by 2 bases, with 11 bases in between. From a lookup of the germline V gene, CDR1 and CDR2 are SNHLY and FYNNEI. Concerning this clonotype: This receptor's antigen is unknown. No clone much larger than this one lies a single base away; base qualities are absent.

Library construction relied on RT-PCR. The sample was run on a NextSeq 550. TCRdb reran the public reads through fastp at Q25 and MiXCR, keeping productive beta chains. All rows with the same CDR3 protein become a single entry with the most common DNA and genes. This sample is represented by some 960,000 distinct CDR3 sequences; roughly 18% of them were singletons. Jointly, the top ten make up around 6% of the sample. This TCR derives from a human donor who was either an allogeneic HSCT recipient or a stem cell or donor lymphocyte infusion donor (not recorded which). It is not recorded whose cells these are; they may come from a transplant donor. The sequenced sample was blood, either unsorted or a sorted T cell fraction (not recorded which). The chain couples TRBV2 to TRBJ1-5, and possibly TRBD1, on 5 matching bases. The CDR3 region: CASSEGERGNQPQHF. The nucleotide sequence reads as follows: TGTGCCAGCAGTGAGGGGGAACGGGGCAATCAGCCCCAGCATTTT. The CDR3 plus the reference TRBV2 and TRBJ1-5 genes for the other parts give the full variable domain: EPEVTQTPSHQVTQMGQEVILRCVPISNHLYFYWYRQILGQKVEFLVSFYNNEISEKSEIFDDQFSVERPDGSNFTLKIRSTKLEDSAMYFCASSEGERGNQPQHFGDGTRLSIL.